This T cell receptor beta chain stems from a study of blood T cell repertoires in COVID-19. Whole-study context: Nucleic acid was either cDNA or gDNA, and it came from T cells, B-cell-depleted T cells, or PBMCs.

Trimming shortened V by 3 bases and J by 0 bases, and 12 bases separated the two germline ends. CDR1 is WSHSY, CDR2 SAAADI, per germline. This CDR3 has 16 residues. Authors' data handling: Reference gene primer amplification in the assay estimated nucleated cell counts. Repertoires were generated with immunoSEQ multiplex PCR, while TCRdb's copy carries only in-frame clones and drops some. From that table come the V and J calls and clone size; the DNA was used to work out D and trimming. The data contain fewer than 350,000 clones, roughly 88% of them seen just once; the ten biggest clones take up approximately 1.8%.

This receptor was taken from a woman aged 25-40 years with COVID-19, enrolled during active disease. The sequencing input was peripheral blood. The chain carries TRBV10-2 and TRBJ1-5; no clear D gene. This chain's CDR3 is CASSDPSVLSNQPQHF. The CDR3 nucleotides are TGCGCCAGCAGTGACCCGTCCGTACTTAGCAATCAGCCCCAGCATTTT.